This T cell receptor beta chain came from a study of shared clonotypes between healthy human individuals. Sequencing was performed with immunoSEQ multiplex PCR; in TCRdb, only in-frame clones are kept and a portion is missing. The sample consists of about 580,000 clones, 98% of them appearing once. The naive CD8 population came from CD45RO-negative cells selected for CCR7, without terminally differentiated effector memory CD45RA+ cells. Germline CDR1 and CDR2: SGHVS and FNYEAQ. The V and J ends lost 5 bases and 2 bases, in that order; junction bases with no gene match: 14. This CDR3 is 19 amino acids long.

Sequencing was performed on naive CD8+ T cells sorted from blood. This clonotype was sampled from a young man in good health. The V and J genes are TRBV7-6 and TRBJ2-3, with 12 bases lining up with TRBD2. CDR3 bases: TGTGCCAGCAGCCCACGGAACCCGACTAGCGGGAGCCCCACAGATACGCAGTATTTT. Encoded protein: CASSPRNPTSGSPTDTQYF.